This passage covers 9 T cell receptor beta chains from one sample sequenced in a study of T cells in women clearing cervical HPV infection. The assay was immunoSEQ multiplex PCR, and TCRdb's table has in-frame clones only and misses some. In all, the sample yields tens of thousands of clones. Sequencing was carried out using blood buffy coat. The receptor source for this set is a woman aged 18 to 75 with a cervical HPV16 infection that either progressed to CIN3+ or cleared (not recorded which).

Concerning this clone itself: The read ends 3 residues before the CDR3 terminus; that terminus is restored from the germline J gene. The chain uses TRBV7-9 and TRBJ2-2; D is uncertain. CDR1 and CDR2 from the germline V gene are SEHNR and FQNEAQ (reference sequence). CDR3 length: 13 residues. The CDR3 reads CASSLATNEKLFF. Incomplete CDR3 DNA: TGTGCCAGCAGCCTTGCAACTAATGAAAAG.

Details on this clone: The read halts 3 residues ahead of the CDR3 end, with the missing end drawn from the germline J gene. The chain uses TRBV12-3 or TRBV12-4 and TRBJ2-5, with D hard to call. Trimming shortened V by 6 bases and J by 4 bases, and 9 bases separated the two germline ends. The CDR3 length is 12 residues. The CDR3 protein is CASSHPTETQYF. The sequenced CDR3 bases are TGTGCCAGCAGCCATCCTACAGAGACC.

With regard to this clone: The CDR3 end lies 3 residues beyond the end of the read and is filled in from the germline J gene. The genes are TRBV7-9 and TRBJ2-3; no firm D call. The CDR3 consists of 14 residues. The V gene's germline CDR1 is SEHNR and CDR2 FQNEAQ (reference sequence). Incomplete CDR3 DNA: TGTGCCAGCAGCTTAGTAGGGTCAAATCAGCCG. Translation: CASSLVGSNQP. From start to end, the CDR3 is CASSLVGSNQPQYF.

With respect to this clone: From the germline J gene comes the end of the CDR3, since the read stops 3 residues before it. The chain has TRBV29-1 and TRBJ1-1; no reliable D call. This CDR3 is built from 13 residues. Between the trimmed V and J ends, which lost 3 bases and 1 base, there was a span of 9 bases. Germline V gene data show CDR1 as SQVTM and CDR2 as ANQGSEA. This chain's CDR3 is CSVEARQNTEAFF. The covered CDR3 bases are TGCAGCGTTGAGGCGCGGCAGAACACTGAA.

Remarks on this clone: Read sequence stops 3 residues before the CDR3 end, and the germline J gene provides the missing end. This chain links TRBV19 with TRBJ2-5; tentative D call: TRBD1 (5 bases). Germline V CDR1 and CDR2: LNHDA, SQIVND (reference sequence). Trimming left V 2 bases short and J 5 bases short, with 9 bases between. CDR3 length: 13 residues. CDR3 DNA, as far as it was read: TGTGCCAGTAGTATATGGGGCTTGGAGACC. It translates to CASSIWGLET. The whole CDR3 protein reads CASSIWGLETQYF.

Remarks on this clone: The sequenced fragment ends 3 residues before the CDR3 boundary, so the rest is inferred from the germline J gene. The V call is TRBV5-1, the J call TRBJ2-2, with 10 nucleotides matching TRBD1. The CDR3 runs to 18 residues. CDR1 is SGHRS, CDR2 YFSETQ, per germline. CDR3: CASSKDRGVGVNNSPLFF. CDR3 bases read: TGCGCCAGCAGCAAGGACAGGGGGGTTGGGGTGAATAATTCACCG.

With respect to this clone: The read halts 3 residues ahead of the CDR3 end, with the missing end drawn from the germline J gene. The chain links TRBV2 to TRBJ1-6; D perhaps matches TRBD1 (5 bases). Trimming stripped 11 bases from V and 5 bases from J, with 13 bases between. The germline V gene has CDR1 SNHLY and CDR2 FYNNEI. The CDR3 runs to 13 residues. CDR3 DNA, as far as it was read: TGTGCCTGCACAGGAGCGGATAATTCACCC. It yields the protein CACTGADNSP. From start to end, the CDR3 is CACTGADNSPLHF.

Remarks on this clone: Sequencing ends 3 residues short of the CDR3 end; the germline J gene provides the rest. The J gene is TRBJ1-2, the V gene TRBV20-1; D call uncertain. CDR1 is DFQATT and CDR2 is SNEGSKA in the germline V gene (reference sequence). CDR3 length equals 12 residues. V was pared by 4 bases and J by 6 bases, with 12 bases between. The CDR3 loop is CSAMRHANGYTF. The DNA read from the CDR3 is TGCAGTGCTATGAGGCACGCCAATGGC.

Comment on this clone: The DNA ends 3 residues before the CDR3 does, and the rest of the CDR3 is filled in from the germline J gene. This chain connects TRBV10-3 to TRBJ2-5; TRBD2 aligns across 8 bases. The CDR3 length is 14 residues. V shed 6 bases, J shed 3 bases, and the junction held 6 bases outside the gene matches. Germline CDR1 reads ENHRY; CDR2 reads SYGVKD. The CDR3 bases that were read are TGTGCCATCAGGTCAAGCGGGGGAGAAGAGACC. It specifies CAIRSSGGEET. The CDR3 in its entirety is CAIRSSGGEETQYF.